This paragraph covers one T cell receptor (beta chain) sequence. This clonotype has only a few counts. Its antigen is currently not known. Base qualities are not recorded, but no much larger clone differs from it by a single base. The library was made by 5' RACE. Sequencing was performed on an Illumina HiSeq 2000. A universal primer binding site was introduced by template switching, and a unique molecular identifier was present in the final cDNA, enabling accurate counting of TCR cDNA molecules. Specific primers in the conserved constant-segment region were used to synthesize first-strand cDNA for the TCR alpha and beta chains. To control for contamination, every cDNA library was double barcoded, receiving both a SMART-Mk sample barcode and Illumina barcodes. Two successive PCR steps introduced TruSeq adapter sequences along with Illumina sample barcodes. The TCR alpha and beta cDNA libraries were sequenced on the Illumina HiSeq platform using custom primers. The study's processing was this. MiGEC processed the raw reads to extract unique molecular identifiers, while MiXCR was used to determine the CDR3 positions. Recombination models were inferred per individual with the repgenHMM and IGoR tools using an EM algorithm. The analysis of shared clonotypes was done with the tcR package in R, with sharing normalized by the product of cloneset sizes. To study raw recombination without the effects of thymic and clonal selection, out-of-frame nonproductive sequences were analyzed. Through fastp at Q25 and MiXCR, TCRdb rebuilt clones from the public reads, retaining in-frame beta chains. When rows share a CDR3 protein, they turn into one entry using the most common DNA and genes. TCRdb's processing, not the authors' own work, is the source of the V and J calls. Counted in this sample were hundreds of thousands of distinct CDR3 sequences; over 9% of them appeared once. Jointly, the top ten make up 1.5% to 2% of the sample.

Only healthy Caucasian donors were included. The twin cohort consisted of three pairs of female monozygotic twins, all aged about 18 to 30 years. Peripheral blood mononuclear cells were used as the source from which RNA for TCR libraries was isolated. According to the germline V gene, CDR1 reads SGHDT and CDR2 reads YYEEEE. There are 15 amino acids in the CDR3, from cysteine to phenylalanine inclusive. The entry retains the CDR3 DNA only, 45 bases that are in frame from base 1. Trimming removed 4 bases from V and 2 bases from J; the gene matches leave 5 bases unexplained. The data were obtained in a study of identical twins (dated by TCRdb to about 2016). With regard to the full study: TCR alpha and beta repertoires from monozygotic twins, unrelated adults of various ages and cord blood were deep-sequenced to test whether fetal clonotypes persist. Replicate twin experiments were performed at different times using different library preparation protocols to rule out contamination.

The research as a whole found: In monozygotic twins, out-of-frame TCR alpha sharing was systematically underestimated by recombination models, although the models agreed with sharing between unrelated individuals. A weaker excess of twin sharing was found in beta out-of-frame sequences because the signal-to-noise ratio was lowered by fewer shared sequences. Zero-insertion analyses could be partly confounded by invariant T cells such as MAIT and iNKT, though diverse VJ usage argued against such confounding for most clonotypes. Fewer insertions were carried by abundant cord blood beta clonotypes, a similar but weaker trend appeared in young adult naive repertoires, and no such trend appeared in memory repertoires. Out-of-frame TCR alpha sequences shared between twins showed an excess of low generation-probability sequences compared with coincidental sharing between unrelated individuals. Because the same donors could not be followed over many years, conclusions were based on cross-sectional statistical analysis.

A further study also used this sample, focusing on yellow fever vaccine responses in identical twins. The second source states: According to the authors, the vaccine-induced T cell response in identical twins seemed to be partly convergent and partly specific to each individual. The study precisely tracked vaccine-responding T cell clones in identical twins.

Sequenced sample: PBMCs. This clonotype originated in a woman under 30 in good health. The chain employs TRBV5-6 and TRBJ2-2; 7 bases in the junction line up with TRBD2. This receptor carries the CDR3 CASSEPGLNTGELFF. The nucleotides read TGTGCCAGCAGCGAACCGGGACTAAACACCGGGGAGCTGTTTTTT.